These 27 T cell receptor beta chains share one sample of origin, sequenced in a study of spatial heterogeneity in lung cancer. Study observations and caveats: Within tumors, counts of expanded alpha and beta TCRs tracked tumor mutation counts.

Their antigens are not known. Time point: sample taken at primary tumor resection. One entry per CDR3 protein results from TCRdb running MiXCR on the 5' RACE reads. The data contain fewer than 1,900 distinct CDR3 sequences, approximately 10% of them seen just once; the ten biggest clones take up 25% to 35%. The material sequenced was lung tumor tissue, taken at surgery. These receptors were collected from a female donor with early-stage non-small cell lung cancer.

This clonotype is deemed medium-sized. Being off target in a library aimed at alpha chains, this beta chain has a size of little meaning. The V call is TRBV6-2 or TRBV6-3, the J call TRBJ2-7, with D unclear. The CDR3 extends over 17 amino acids. Trimming pared 5 bases from V and 6 bases from J, leaving 26 bases between. Germline loops: CDR1 MNHEY, CDR2 SVGEGT. DNA for the CDR3: TGTGCCAGCAGTGGCTTGGGTGGACCTAGACCCAGCGCCGAGCAGTACTTC. This translates into CASSGLGGPRPSAEQYF.

This clonotype showed up just a few times. With the library built for alpha chains, this beta chain is off target and its frequency is not meaningful. The J gene is TRBJ2-6, the V gene TRBV7-3; D may be TRBD1 (6 bases). The CDR3 is 17 residues long. The ends were cut back, 2 bases at V and 1 base at J, with 12 bases in the middle. Germline V gene data show CDR1 as SGHTA and CDR2 as FQGTGA. CDR3: CASSLAGAGSGANVLTF. The CDR3 nucleotides are TGTGCCAGCAGCTTAGCAGGGGCAGGGTCTGGGGCCAACGTCCTGACTTTC.

This clonotype is labeled as large. This beta chain was picked up by a library intended for alpha chains and is off target, so its count carries little meaning. The chain links TRBV20-1 to TRBJ2-3; D not certain. Germline CDR1 DFQATT, CDR2 SNEGSKA (reference sequence). Trimming removed 0 bases from V and 8 bases from J, with 15 bases in between. This CDR3 region has 14 residues. CDR3 in amino acids: CSARDMARAATQYF. Here the CDR3 DNA reads TGCAGTGCTAGAGATATGGCCCGGGCGGCTACGCAGTATTTT.

Remarks on this clonotype: This beta chain appears as a stray read in a library generated for alpha chains; its size is not informative. The rearrangement uses TRBV6-2 or TRBV6-3 and TRBJ2-3; a possible D gene is TRBD2 (5 bases). V was shortened by 2 bases and J by 4 bases, with 10 bases between the two germline ends. This CDR3 has 14 amino acids. Germline CDR1 reads MNHEY; CDR2 reads SVGEGT. CDR3 sequence: CASSYDLASDTQYF. The CDR3 DNA follows: TGTGCCAGCAGTTACGATCTAGCTTCAGATACGCAGTATTTT.

By frequency in the sample, this clonotype is medium-sized. In a library made to pick up alpha chains, this beta chain is a stray read with a size that means little. The chain couples TRBV18 to TRBJ2-3; 9 bases map to TRBD1. This CDR3 contains 17 residues. Trimming at V came to 2 bases and at J to 4 bases, leaving 10 bases not matched to a gene. Germline CDR1 KGHSH, CDR2 LQKENI. The CDR3: CASSPLTGGVSPDTQYF. DNA of the CDR3: TGTGCCAGCTCACCATTAACAGGGGGCGTAAGTCCAGATACGCAGTATTTT.

This clonotype showed up just a few times. The size of this beta chain means little, since it is a stray read in a library made for alpha chains. This sequence joins TRBV28 and TRBJ1-2; 7 bases are shared with TRBD1. The CDR3 is made up of 15 amino acids. Germline CDR1 MDHEN, CDR2 SYDVKM. The ends lost 5 bases at V and 3 bases at J; junction bases unmatched: 9. CDR3 residues: CASSRPGTADYGYTF. Here the CDR3 DNA reads TGTGCCAGCAGTCGTCCCGGGACAGCAGACTATGGCTACACCTTC.

By proportion, this clonotype is medium-sized (0.01 to 0.1%). At one of its ends the junction is not consistent with the germline gene, which may arise from a read error. This beta chain is an off-target read within a library intended for alpha chains, so its frequency means little. The CDR3 region is CSARGSPNTYEQYF. For the CDR3, the DNA is TGCAGTGCGAGAGGATCCCCGAATACCTACGAGCAGTACTTC. The chain joins TRBV20-1 to TRBJ2-7; D ambiguous. The CDR3 runs to 14 residues. Germline CDR1 is DFQATT and CDR2 is SNEGSKA (reference sequence).

A word on this clonotype: With the library built for alpha chains, this beta chain is off target and its frequency is not meaningful. The rearrangement links TRBV6-5 to TRBJ1-6; 9 bases match TRBD1. The length of the CDR3 is 14 residues. Unmatched junction bases numbered 7, after V lost 6 bases and J lost 10 bases. Germline loops: CDR1 MNHEY, CDR2 SVGAGI. The CDR3 loop reads CASRTGTGLSPLHF. The CDR3 DNA is TGTGCCAGCAGAACCGGGACAGGGTTGTCACCCCTCCACTTT.

This clonotype is deemed medium-sized. This beta chain represents an off-target read in a library built for alpha chains; its size is of limited meaning. The V and J genes are TRBV6-1 and TRBJ2-1; perhaps TRBD2 as D (5 bases). V shed 2 bases and J shed 9 bases, with 11 bases lying between them. CDR3 length: 13 amino acids. The germline V gene has CDR1 MNHNS and CDR2 SASEGT. CDR3 nucleotides: TGTGCCAGCAGTGAACGGACTCTATTTGAGCAGTTCTTC. Residues: CASSERTLFEQFF.

This clonotype came up a few times. This beta chain came through as a stray read in a library set up for alpha chains, and its size says little. The chain uses TRBV28 and TRBJ2-3; 9 positions agree with TRBD2. Germline values: CDR1 MDHEN, CDR2 SYDVKM. The CDR3 extends over 17 amino acids. The J segment lost 9 bases and the V segment lost 2 bases, leaving 15 bases of the junction unmatched. CDR3 nucleotide sequence: TGTGCCAGCAGTTTACCCCCCGGCGCGGGAGGGCCCCCAACGCAGTATTTT. This translates into CASSLPPGAGGPPTQYF.

This clonotype was recorded a few times. Little can be read into the size of this beta chain, an off-target read in a library designed for alpha chains. This chain connects TRBV7-9 to TRBJ2-7; D call uncertain. V dropped 5 bases and J dropped 3 bases, with 14 bases sitting between them. The CDR3 is made up of 14 amino acids. The germline V gene encodes CDR1 SEHNR and CDR2 FQNEAQ (reference sequence). The DNA of the CDR3 is TGTGCCAGCAGCCCATTTCCGGCTGGCTACGAGCAGTACTTC. Residues: CASSPFPAGYEQYF.

This clonotype was seen a handful of times. This beta chain lies outside the target of a library built for alpha chains; its clone size means little. The chain combines TRBV10-2 with TRBJ2-1; 10 bases are a match to TRBD2. V lost 4 bases to trimming and J lost 6 bases; unmatched junction nucleotides: 3. The CDR3 loop spans 14 amino acids. Germline lookup yields CDR1 WSHSY and CDR2 SAAADI. CDR3 DNA: TGCGCCAGCAGTGCCGGGACTAGCGTCAATGAGCAGTTCTTC. Amino acids: CASSAGTSVNEQFF.

This clonotype is medium-sized in the sample. Within a library made for alpha chains, this beta chain is off target, and its count is uninformative. J is TRBJ2-1 and V is TRBV7-3; 9 nucleotides align to TRBD2. CDR1 and CDR2 from the germline V gene are SGHTA and FQGTGA. There are 14 residues in the CDR3. After removal of 5 bases from V and 8 bases from J, the junction contained 7 bases not matched to a gene. CDR3: CASSLGTSSHEQFF. The CDR3 DNA sequence: TGTGCCAGCAGCCTCGGGACTAGCTCGCATGAGCAGTTCTTC.

By share of the sample, this clonotype is medium-sized (0.01 to 0.1%). Since it is a stray read in a library aimed at alpha chains, this beta chain has a size that is not meaningful. V and J are TRBV20-1 and TRBJ2-1, with D possibly matching TRBD1 (5 bases). This CDR3 comprises 14 residues. The germline V gene has CDR1 DFQATT and CDR2 SNEGSKA (reference sequence). Trimming left V 2 bases short and J 6 bases short, with 14 bases between. CDR3 in DNA: TGCAGTGCTAGACCTCCGGCCCAGGGCAATGAGCAGTTCTTC. It translates to CSARPPAQGNEQFF.

This clonotype is judged medium-sized (0.01 to 0.1%). Since the library was made to target alpha chains, this beta chain is a stray read and its abundance is not meaningful. The chain combines TRBV5-4 with TRBJ2-1, with TRBD2 matching 8 bases. The germline gives CDR1 SGHNT, CDR2 YYREEE (reference sequence). J was trimmed by 8 bases and V by 2 bases; bases with no gene match: 6. This CDR3 is 14 amino acids long. The CDR3, as DNA: TGTGCCAGCAGCTTCAGCGGGAGCGGGCATGAGCAGTTCTTC. The encoded protein is CASSFSGSGHEQFF.

About this clonotype: This beta chain lies outside the target of a library built for alpha chains; its clone size means little. This rearrangement joins TRBV11-2 to TRBJ2-5; 10 nucleotides align to TRBD2. CDR1 is SGHAT and CDR2 is FQNNGV in the germline V gene. Losses at the gene ends were 0 bases for V and 6 bases for J; bases not matched to a gene: 4. The CDR3 is 15 amino acids. In nucleotides, the CDR3 is TGTGCCAGCAGCTTAGAACTAGCGGGGAAACAGACCCAGTACTTC. Amino acids: CASSLELAGKQTQYF.

By its share, this clonotype is medium-sized. This beta chain is an off-target read within a library intended for alpha chains, so its frequency means little. The CDR3 sequence is CASSPGSNTGELFF. CDR3 in DNA: TGTGCCAGCAGCCCGGGTTCGAACACCGGGGAGCTGTTTTTT. The V call is TRBV7-9, the J call TRBJ2-2; the D is unclear. This CDR3 contains 14 residues. Trimming took 5 bases from V and 0 from J, leaving 7 bases between them. Per germline, CDR1 SEHNR and CDR2 FQNEAQ (reference sequence).

Within the sample, this clonotype is medium-sized. This beta chain lies outside the target of a library built for alpha chains; its clone size means little. The chain recombines TRBV27 with TRBJ2-5; 7 bases fit TRBD2. This CDR3 has 14 amino acids. Germline assignment: CDR1 MNHEY and CDR2 SMNVEV (reference sequence). V trimming: 6 bases; J trimming: 4 bases; junction bases outside the gene matches: 8. The CDR3 nucleotides are TGTGCCAGCAGACAAGCGGGGTCGTCAGAGACCCAGTACTTC. This gives the protein CASRQAGSSETQYF.

This clonotype is labeled as medium-sized. This beta chain is a stray sequence in a library constructed for alpha chains; its clone size is not meaningful. The J gene is TRBJ2-2, the V gene TRBV4-2; the D gene is possibly TRBD2 (6 bases). CDR1 and CDR2 (germline): LGHNA, YNFKEQ. This CDR3 is 15 amino acids long. V lost 0 bases, J lost 7 bases, and 12 bases lay in between. The CDR3 DNA is TGTGCCAGCAGCCAAGAACTAGCCCGGGGCGGGGAGCTGTTTTTT. Residues: CASSQELARGGELFF.

By sample fraction, this clonotype is medium-sized (0.01 to 0.1%). This beta chain appears as a stray read in a library generated for alpha chains; its size is not informative. The chain carries TRBV6-5 and TRBJ2-5; perhaps TRBD2 as D (5 bases). The CDR3 covers 14 residues. Germline assignment: CDR1 MNHEY and CDR2 SVGAGI. V dropped 1 base and J dropped 3 bases, with 9 bases sitting between them. The CDR3 loop is CASSYWGAKETQYF. Here the CDR3 DNA reads TGTGCCAGCAGTTACTGGGGAGCTAAAGAGACCCAGTACTTC.

This clonotype is termed medium-sized. This beta chain was picked up by a library intended for alpha chains and is off target, so its count carries little meaning. The chain links TRBV28 to TRBJ2-4; D remains ambiguous. This CDR3 contains 13 residues. Looked up from germline, CDR1 is MDHEN and CDR2 is SYDVKM. V lost 5 bases and J 6 bases, leaving 11 bases between the germline ends. The CDR3 DNA follows: TGTGCCAGCAGTCCCGTCCCGGGAAACATTCAGTACTTC. Protein: CASSPVPGNIQYF.

Regarding this clonotype: This beta chain appears as a stray read in a library generated for alpha chains; its size is not informative. The J gene is TRBJ1-5, the V gene TRBV23-1; 9 positions agree with TRBD1. TRBV23-1 is an ORF for which the function is uncertain. The CDR3 consists of 15 residues. The junction had 11 bases not matched to a gene; V was cut back by 7 bases and J by 7 bases. CDR3 sequence reads: CASISGTGKGQPQHF. The CDR3 DNA reads as TGCGCCAGCATTTCCGGGACAGGGAAGGGGCAGCCCCAGCATTTT.

This clonotype rates as medium-sized (0.01 to 0.1%). This beta chain is an off-target read within a library intended for alpha chains, so its frequency means little. V usage is TRBV6-1 and J usage is TRBJ2-2; 10 bases are shared with TRBD2. V shed 2 bases and J 7 bases; nucleotides not matched to a gene: 7. Germline lookup yields CDR1 MNHNS and CDR2 SASEGT. CDR3 length: 16 amino acids. Here the CDR3 DNA reads TGTGCCAGCAGTGAAAGTGTAGCGGGAGGAATCGGGGAGCTGTTTTTT. Amino acids: CASSESVAGGIGELFF.

This clonotype was counted only a few times. The library was designed around alpha chains, so this beta chain is a stray read whose abundance carries little weight. This chain joins TRBV7-2 and TRBJ2-1; 8 nucleotides agree with TRBD2. The CDR3 has 14 residues. Germline CDR1 reads SGHTA; CDR2 reads FQGNSA. The V segment lost 6 bases and the J segment 9 bases; nucleotides outside the gene matches: 10. In DNA form, the CDR3 reads TGTGCCAGCAGGCCCGGGACTAGTCCGTTTGAGCAGTTCTTC. Translating gives CASRPGTSPFEQFF.

A word on this clonotype: The library was prepared for alpha chains; this beta chain is a stray read, so its frequency means little. This rearrangement joins TRBV29-1 to TRBJ2-1; 11 nucleotides agree with TRBD2. Germline V gene data show CDR1 as SQVTM and CDR2 as ANQGSEA. The V and J ends lost 5 bases and 6 bases, in that order; junction bases with no gene match: 9. This CDR3 comprises 15 residues. The CDR3 DNA follows: TGCAGCGTTTCGGGGACTAGCGGAGTCTCCAATGAGCAGTTCTTC. This translates into CSVSGTSGVSNEQFF.

By sample fraction, this clonotype is medium-sized (0.01 to 0.1%). The library was prepared for alpha chains; this beta chain is a stray read, so its frequency means little. This sequence joins TRBV7-2 and TRBJ2-6; no firm D call. The CDR3 is 14 residues long. Germline V gene lookup returns CDR1 SGHTA and CDR2 FQGNSA. V shed 1 base and J shed 5 bases, with 6 bases lying between them. Written as DNA, the CDR3 is TGTGCCAGCAGCTTAGATGGCAGGGCCAACGTCCTGACTTTC. This translates into CASSLDGRANVLTF. The full variable domain, completed using reference TRBV7-2 and TRBJ2-6, is GAGVSQSPSNKVTEKGKDVELRCDPISGHTALYWYRQSLGQGLEFLIYFQGNSAPDKSGLPSDRFSAERTGGSVSTLTIQRTQQEDSAVYLCASSLDGRANVLTFGAGSRLTVL.

This clonotype was found a few times. Little can be read into the size of this beta chain, an off-target read in a library designed for alpha chains. This chain joins TRBV29-1 and TRBJ1-4; D remains ambiguous. V lost 7 bases, J lost 6 bases, and 15 bases lay in between. CDR1 and CDR2 from the germline V gene are SQVTM and ANQGSEA. The CDR3 is made up of 13 amino acids. This CDR3 is CSALGSGDEKLFF. For the CDR3, the DNA is TGCAGCGCCCTGGGTTCGGGCGATGAAAAACTGTTTTTT.